This T cell receptor (beta chain) comes out of a study of T cells in localized non-small cell lung cancer. The study, taken as a whole, reports: Sequence data derive from only one tumor region, so heterogeneity remains possible. Of the top 100 tumor clones, median roughly 55 were in adjacent lung, around 28 among its top 100. Uninvolved adjacent lung had higher T cell clonality than tumor and all other tissues.

Regarding this clone: As yet, its antigen is unknown.

There are 12 residues in the CDR3. The V gene lost 0 bases and the J gene lost 5 bases, with 4 bases spanning the gap. In germline, CDR1 is SGHRS, CDR2 YFSETQ. Measured with immunoSEQ multiplex PCR; TCRdb has only the in-frame clones, and not every one. Of roughly 72,000 clones in the sample, 80% were seen once. The sequence derives from an older female donor with stage I lung adenocarcinoma. The chain couples TRBV5-1 to TRBJ2-3, with D unresolved. The input for sequencing was peripheral blood, taken before any cancer treatment. Here the CDR3 DNA reads TGCGCCAGCAGCTTGGTACAAGATACGCAGTATTTT. It is translated as CASSLVQDTQYF.